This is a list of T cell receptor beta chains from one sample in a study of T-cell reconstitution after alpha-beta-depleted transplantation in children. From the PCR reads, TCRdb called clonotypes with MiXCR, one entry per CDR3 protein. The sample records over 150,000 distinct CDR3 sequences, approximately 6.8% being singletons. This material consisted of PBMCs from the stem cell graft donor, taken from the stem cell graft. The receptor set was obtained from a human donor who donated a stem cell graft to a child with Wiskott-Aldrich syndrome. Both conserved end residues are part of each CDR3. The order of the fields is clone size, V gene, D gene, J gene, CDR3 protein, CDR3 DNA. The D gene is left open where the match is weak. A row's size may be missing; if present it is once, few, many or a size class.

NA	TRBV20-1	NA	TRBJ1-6	CSARDPQGVSYNSPLHF	TGCAGTGCTAGAGATCCCCAGGGCGTCTCCTATAATTCACCCCTCCACTTT
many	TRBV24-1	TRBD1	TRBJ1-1	CATSAATGGTEAFF	TGTGCCACCAGTGCTGCGACAGGGGGCACTGAAGCTTTCTTT
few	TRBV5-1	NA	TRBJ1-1	CASSLERIGGLVTEAFF	TGCGCCAGCAGCTTGGAACGGATTGGGGGGCTGGTCACTGAAGCTTTCTTT
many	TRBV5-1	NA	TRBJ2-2	CASSLAYRARELFF	TGCGCCAGCAGCTTGGCGTACAGGGCAAGGGAGCTGTTTTTT
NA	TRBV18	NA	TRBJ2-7	CASSPLDQGPGEQYF	TGTGCCAGCTCACCACTGGATCAGGGCCCGGGCGAGCAGTACTTC
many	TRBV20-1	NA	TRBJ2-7	CSAQQPTYEQYF	TGCAGTGCGCAACAGCCAACGTACGAGCAGTACTTC
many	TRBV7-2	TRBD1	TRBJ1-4	CASTFTGGNEKLFF	TGTGCCAGCACCTTTACAGGGGGCAATGAAAAACTGTTTTTT
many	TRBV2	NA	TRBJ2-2	CASSPSARELFF	TGTGCCAGCAGCCCTTCTGCACGGGAGCTGTTTTTT
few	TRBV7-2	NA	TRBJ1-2	CASSLGQGYGYTF	TGTGCCAGCAGCTTAGGTCAGGGTTACGGCTACACCTTC
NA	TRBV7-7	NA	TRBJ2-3	CASSTLAGDTQYF	TGTGCCAGCAGCACGTTAGCAGGAGATACGCAGTATTTT
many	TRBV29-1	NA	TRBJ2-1	CSGRVWTGAGYNEQFF	TGCAGCGGGAGGGTTTGGACGGGGGCCGGATACAATGAGCAGTTCTTC
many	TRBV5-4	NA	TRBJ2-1	CASRFDLGADNEQFF	TGTGCCAGCAGGTTTGATCTCGGGGCGGACAATGAGCAGTTCTTC
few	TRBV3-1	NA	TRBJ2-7	CASSQWPLYEQYF	TGTGCCAGCAGCCAATGGCCGCTCTACGAGCAGTACTTC
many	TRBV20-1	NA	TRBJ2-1	CSARTDSDNEQFF	TGCAGTGCTCGGACGGACAGTGACAATGAGCAGTTCTTC
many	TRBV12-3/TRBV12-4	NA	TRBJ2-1	CASTMLGYNEQFF	TGTGCCAGCACCATGCTGGGGTACAATGAGCAGTTCTTC
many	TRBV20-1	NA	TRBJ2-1	CSARWARTVSNNEQFF	TGCAGTGCTAGATGGGCAAGGACGGTCAGCAACAATGAGCAGTTCTTC
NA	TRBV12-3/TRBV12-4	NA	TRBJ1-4	CASRMSATNEKLFF	TGTGCCAGCAGAATGTCTGCAACTAATGAAAAACTGTTTTTT
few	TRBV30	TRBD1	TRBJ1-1	CAWSVRWGQSMNTEAFF	TGTGCCTGGAGTGTACGCTGGGGACAGAGCATGAACACTGAAGCTTTCTTT
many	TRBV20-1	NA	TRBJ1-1	CSARKADMNTEAFF	TGCAGTGCTAGAAAGGCAGACATGAACACTGAAGCTTTCTTT
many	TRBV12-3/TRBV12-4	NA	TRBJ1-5	CASSNRLDQPQHF	TGTGCCAGCAGTAACCGCTTGGATCAGCCCCAGCATTTT
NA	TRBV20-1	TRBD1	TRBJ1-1	CSASPTGAGVAFF	TGCAGTGCTAGTCCTACAGGGGCCGGGGTGGCTTTCTTT
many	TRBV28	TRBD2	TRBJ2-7	CASSYGGFNEQYF	TGTGCCAGCAGTTACGGGGGGTTCAACGAGCAGTACTTC
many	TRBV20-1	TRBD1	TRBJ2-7	CSAPTDRVYEQYF	TGCAGTGCGCCCACCGACAGGGTTTACGAGCAGTACTTC
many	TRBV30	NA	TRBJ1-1	CAWNPLYGALNTEAFF	TGTGCCTGGAACCCACTCTACGGGGCGTTGAACACTGAAGCTTTCTTT
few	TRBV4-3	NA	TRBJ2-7	CASSPRQARSYEQYF	TGCGCCAGCAGCCCCCGACAGGCCCGCTCCTACGAGCAGTACTTC
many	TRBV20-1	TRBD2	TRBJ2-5	CSASQSIGLAGDETQYF	TGCAGTGCTAGCCAGTCTATCGGACTAGCAGGAGACGAGACCCAGTACTTC
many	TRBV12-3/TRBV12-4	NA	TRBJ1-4	CASRIGTFNEKLFF	TGTGCCAGCAGGATCGGGACTTTTAATGAAAAACTGTTTTTT
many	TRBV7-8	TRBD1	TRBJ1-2	CASSSNRQGVGYGYTF	TGTGCCAGCAGCTCCAACCGACAGGGGGTCGGGTATGGCTACACCTTC
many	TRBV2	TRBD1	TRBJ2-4	CASTDRAAKNIQYF	TGTGCCAGCACCGACAGGGCGGCCAAAAACATTCAGTACTTC
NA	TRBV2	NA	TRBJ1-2	CASVRGGGQRGNYGYTF	TGTGCCAGCGTCCGCGGAGGAGGTCAGAGGGGGAACTATGGCTACACCTTC
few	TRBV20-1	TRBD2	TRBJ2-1	CCASPMGTSFNNEQFF	TGCTGTGCTAGTCCGATGGGGACTAGCTTTAACAATGAGCAGTTCTTC